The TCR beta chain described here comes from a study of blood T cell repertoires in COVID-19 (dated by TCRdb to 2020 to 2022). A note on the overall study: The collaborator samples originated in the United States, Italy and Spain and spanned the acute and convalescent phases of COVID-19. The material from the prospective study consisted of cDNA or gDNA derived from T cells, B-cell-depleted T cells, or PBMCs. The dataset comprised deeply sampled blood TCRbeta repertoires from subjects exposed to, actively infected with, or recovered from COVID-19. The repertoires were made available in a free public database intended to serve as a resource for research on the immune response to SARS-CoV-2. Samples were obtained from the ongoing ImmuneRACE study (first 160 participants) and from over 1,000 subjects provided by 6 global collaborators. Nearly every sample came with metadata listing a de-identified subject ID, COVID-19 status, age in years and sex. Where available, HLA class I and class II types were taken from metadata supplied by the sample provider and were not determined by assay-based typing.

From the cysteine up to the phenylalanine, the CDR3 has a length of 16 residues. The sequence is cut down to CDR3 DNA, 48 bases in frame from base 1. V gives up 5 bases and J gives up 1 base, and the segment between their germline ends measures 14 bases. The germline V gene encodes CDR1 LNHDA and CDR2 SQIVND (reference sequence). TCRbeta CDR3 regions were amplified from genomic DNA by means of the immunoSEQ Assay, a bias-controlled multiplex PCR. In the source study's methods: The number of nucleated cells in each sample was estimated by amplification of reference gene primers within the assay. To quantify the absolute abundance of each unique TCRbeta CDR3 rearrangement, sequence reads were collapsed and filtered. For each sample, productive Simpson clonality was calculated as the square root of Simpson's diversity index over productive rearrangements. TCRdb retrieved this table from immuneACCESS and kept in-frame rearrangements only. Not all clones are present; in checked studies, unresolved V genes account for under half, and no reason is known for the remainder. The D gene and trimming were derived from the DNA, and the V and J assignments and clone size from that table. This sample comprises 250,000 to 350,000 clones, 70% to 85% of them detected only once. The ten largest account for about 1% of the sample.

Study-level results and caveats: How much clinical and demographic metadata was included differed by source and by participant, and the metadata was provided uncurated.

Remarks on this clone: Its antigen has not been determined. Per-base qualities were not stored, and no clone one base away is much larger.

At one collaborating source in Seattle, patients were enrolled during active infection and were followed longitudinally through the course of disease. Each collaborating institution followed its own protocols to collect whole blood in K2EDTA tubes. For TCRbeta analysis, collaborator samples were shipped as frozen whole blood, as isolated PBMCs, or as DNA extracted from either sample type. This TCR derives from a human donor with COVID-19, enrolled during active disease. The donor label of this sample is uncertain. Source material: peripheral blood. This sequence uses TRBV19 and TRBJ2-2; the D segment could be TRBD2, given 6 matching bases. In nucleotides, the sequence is TGTGCCAGTAGTCTATTTAGCGGCCTGAACACCGGGGAGCTGTTTTTT. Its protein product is CASSLFSGLNTGELFF.